These 14 T cell receptor beta chains were all obtained from the same sample, sequenced in a study of HIV-infected patients and healthy controls (dated by TCRdb to the mid-2010s). Library preparation employed 5' RACE. TCRdb shows the sequencer as Illumina MiSeq. SuperScript III was used to reverse transcribe 500 ng RNA with primers targeting the alpha and beta constant regions. Separate alpha and beta chain libraries were made by chain-specific third strand synthesis with multiplexing indices. TCRdb reanalyzed the raw reads on its own, using fastp at Q25 for trimming and MiXCR for clone calling, and kept in-frame beta chains. Duplicate CDR3 protein sequences are folded into a single record with the most common DNA and genes. The sample includes over 15,000 distinct CDR3 sequences, with roughly 8.2% observed a single time. The ten largest clonotypes hold 2.6% of the sample. Whole blood was used without cell fractionation, so the repertoire reflected all unsorted peripheral T cells.

Sequencing used blood. The receptors originated from an adult in good health.

This clonotype was seen at least ten times. This sequence joins TRBV5-1 and TRBJ2-3; D is uncertain. The germline CDR1 and CDR2 sequences are SGHRS and YFSETQ. The CDR3 is 14 residues long. The V end was cut by 7 bases, the J end by 2 bases, with 14 bases between. CDR3 nucleotide sequence: TGCGCCAGCCGGGCAGGAGTAAACACAGATACGCAGTATTTT. It is translated as CASRAGVNTDTQYF.

This clonotype has ten or more counts. The rearrangement links TRBV19 to TRBJ1-6; 7 bases match TRBD1. The V and J ends lost 6 bases and 5 bases, in that order; junction bases with no gene match: 7. The length of the CDR3 is 15 residues. Germline CDR1 is LNHDA and CDR2 is SQIVND (reference sequence). The CDR3, as DNA: TGTGCCAGTAGGGGTGCGACAGGGAATAATTCACCCCTCCACTTT. Its protein product is CASRGATGNNSPLHF.

This clonotype has at least ten counts. The chain links TRBV27 to TRBJ2-1; perhaps TRBD2 as D (6 bases). V was shortened by 7 bases and J by 6 bases, with 13 bases between the two germline ends. The germline gives CDR1 MNHEY, CDR2 SMNVEV (reference sequence). The CDR3 loop spans 13 amino acids. DNA of the CDR3: TGTGCCAGCACCCTGACTAGTTCCAATGAGCAGTTCTTC. This encodes CASTLTSSNEQFF.

This clonotype came up many times. The chain employs TRBV6-2 or TRBV6-3 and TRBJ2-4; the match to TRBD2 covers 7 bases. From germline, CDR1 is MNHEY and CDR2 SVGEGT. V lost 4 bases and J lost 0; bases outside the gene matches: 0. The CDR3 spans 14 residues. The CDR3 DNA follows: TGTGCCAGCAGTTTAGCGGGAGCCAAAAACATTCAGTACTTC. Protein product: CASSLAGAKNIQYF.

This clonotype has more than one count but fewer than ten. The chain employs TRBV10-3 and TRBJ2-7; 7 positions agree with TRBD1. Germline V lookup: CDR1 ENHRY, CDR2 SYGVKD. J lost 1 base, V lost 3 bases, and 6 bases had no gene match. There are 15 residues in the CDR3. CDR3 region: CAISDSQGVSYEQYF. CDR3 bases: TGTGCCATCAGTGACAGTCAGGGGGTTTCCTACGAGCAGTACTTC.

This clonotype was found many times. This chain connects TRBV7-9 to TRBJ1-1; 8 bases fit TRBD1. The trim removed 11 bases at V and 5 bases at J, leaving 10 bases unmatched. The CDR3 contains 13 residues. From germline, CDR1 is SEHNR and CDR2 FQNEAQ (reference sequence). The CDR3 region has the DNA TGTGCCCCACGCAGGGGGCCCGGGACTGAAGCTTTCTTT. Translated: CAPRRGPGTEAFF.

This clonotype was counted many times. The chain is built from TRBV2 and TRBJ1-5; D may be TRBD1 (5 bases). The CDR3 has 13 residues. CDR1 SNHLY and CDR2 FYNNEI come from the germline V gene. Trimming took 6 bases from V and 6 from J, leaving 12 bases between them. DNA for the CDR3: TGTGCCAGCAGCAATGACAGAGGTCAGCCCCAGCATTTT. Translating it yields CASSNDRGQPQHF.

This clonotype was recorded at least ten times. The V call is TRBV3-1, the J call TRBJ1-2; TRBD1 might be the D (6 bases). This CDR3 comprises 15 residues. CDR1 LGHDT and CDR2 YNNKEL come from the germline V gene (reference sequence). With 0 bases removed from V and 8 bases from J, the gap between germline ends came to 16 bases. This CDR3 reads CASSQDFSFGGGYTF. Written as DNA, the CDR3 is TGTGCCAGCAGCCAAGATTTTTCCTTTGGGGGCGGCTACACCTTC.

CDR3 DNA: TGCAGCGCTCTGGGCAACCAAGAGACCCAGTACTTC. As protein: CSALGNQETQYF. The chain couples TRBV29-1 to TRBJ2-5; unclear D gene. The V gene's germline CDR1 is SQVTM and CDR2 ANQGSEA. The CDR3 extends over 12 amino acids. V lost 7 bases and J lost 0, with 9 bases in between.

This clonotype was found many times. V and J are TRBV4-1 and TRBJ2-3; 7 nucleotides align to TRBD1. J gave up 0 bases and V 3 bases, and 3 bases lay outside the gene matches. Germline-derived CDR1 and CDR2 are MGHRA and YSYEKL. The CDR3 sequence is 15 residues long. The CDR3 region has the DNA TGCGCCAGCAGCCATCCGGGACAGAGCACAGATACGCAGTATTTT. It codes for CASSHPGQSTDTQYF.

This clonotype ranks as medium-sized. The chain couples TRBV15 to TRBJ1-1; D not certain. From germline, CDR1 is LNHNV and CDR2 YYDKDF (reference sequence). CDR3 length equals 16 residues. Trimming pared 0 bases from V and 1 base from J, leaving 12 bases between. The CDR3 sequence: CATSRDLFRANTEAFF. DNA of the CDR3: TGTGCCACCAGCAGAGATCTTTTTCGAGCGAACACTGAAGCTTTCTTT.

This clonotype rates as medium-sized (0.01 to 0.1%). This sequence joins TRBV5-1 and TRBJ2-5; D remains unclear. The V and J ends lost 1 base and 5 bases respectively, with 15 bases between them. Germline CDR1 and CDR2: SGHRS and YFSETQ. This CDR3 contains 15 residues. The CDR3 DNA sequence: TGCGCCAGCAGCTTGAGTATGGTGGAGTGGGAGACCCAGTACTTC. Its translation is CASSLSMVEWETQYF.

This clonotype was counted a few times. This chain connects TRBV6-2 or TRBV6-3 to TRBJ2-3; 7 nucleotides agree with TRBD1. Germline CDR1 is MNHEY and CDR2 is SVGEGT. CDR3 length: 15 residues. Trimming cost V 5 bases and J 3 bases; bases outside gene matches: 8. The CDR3 loop reads CASSTRQGLTDTQYF. The CDR3 DNA reads TGTGCCAGCAGTACCCGACAGGGATTGACAGATACGCAGTATTTT.

This clonotype was seen repeatedly, ten times or more. This chain uses TRBV6-2 or TRBV6-3 with TRBJ2-7; maybe TRBD1 (5 bases). This CDR3 is built from 12 residues. V was shortened by 5 bases and J by 2 bases, with 7 bases between the two germline ends. Germline CDR1 MNHEY, CDR2 SVGEGT. The CDR3, as DNA: TGTGCCAGCAGTGACAGACCCTACGAGCAGTACTTC. It specifies CASSDRPYEQYF.